These T cell receptor beta chains were read from a single sample in a study of post-analysis software for immune sequencing data. A single record per CDR3 protein comes from TCRdb applying MiXCR to the PCR reads. This sample has approximately 690,000 distinct CDR3 sequences; about 60% occur once, and the top ten carry 10% to 12%. The specimen was blood. These receptors were taken from a girl aged 2 to 9 with multiple sclerosis. The conserved cysteine and the conserved F or W are not part of the CDR3 here.

v_call cdr3_aa
TRBV7-2 ASSLVGQPPGETQY
TRBV6-5 ASSYAGTNYGYT
TRBV20-1 SARGTGGFYNEQF
TRBV20-1 SASIPDRIYEQY
TRBV7-8 ASRARLVAQNEQF
TRBV7-2 ASSLARTGGGYT
TRBV29-1 SVESQGRDTQY
TRBV20-1 SASREGRDSPLH
TRBV4-2 ASSQAGLAGSDTQY
TRBV29-1 SGQRGGTGELF
TRBV7-2 ASSLRTSGRFSDTQY
TRBV12-3/TRBV12-4 ASTGWGTYEQY
TRBV5-6 ASSFQGVEQPQH
TRBV29-1 SAQGTGYSSTDTQY
TRBV12-3/TRBV12-4 ASRPTAGAYNEQF
TRBV4-3 ASSQRTLAGETQY
TRBV20-1 SASRPGQGHGYT
TRBV6-5 ASSYKWGQGAQYGYT
TRBV12-3/TRBV12-4 ASSLRVAGLETQY
TRBV5-1 ASSFTTSGSYEQY
TRBV24-1 ATSDPVGTSGQETQY
TRBV7-3 ASSLEATYNEQF
TRBV28 ATKPRQTYQETQY
TRBV29-1 SVERGRQY
TRBV5-6 ASSLKAQRDQETQY
TRBV7-8 ASSLHIRESYEQY
TRBV13 ASSSLGGEETQY
TRBV28 ASSLKPPGFEQY
TRBV7-9 ASSSGTSGGADTQY
TRBV9 ASSRSDTEYGYT
TRBV5-1 ASSFAQVEQF
TRBV20-1 SARERGHYGYT
TRBV5-1 ASRRGVVTEAF
TRBV20-1 SARVGLAGTGELF
TRBV18 ASPRSRIQGVVVDIQY
TRBV29-1 SGGTGTGGPGELF
TRBV28 ASTRDLNTEAF
TRBV7-2 ASSLSGGRANYGYT
TRBV5-1 ASSAGTGGLEQF
TRBV20-1 SASLGGAVNEQF
TRBV6-5 ASTPGGMDSPLH
TRBV12-3/TRBV12-4 ASRGLELPAQY
TRBV11-2 ASSLAGSEQF
TRBV2 ASRQVSSYEQY
TRBV25-1 ASSDGQEYEQY
TRBV6-1 ASSASLLSGYNEQF
TRBV4-3 ASSQDRGGYNEQF
TRBV29-1 SVAGRGRREEQY
TRBV5-1 ASSRATAGGRTDTQY
TRBV20-1 SVPGTGGCNEQF
TRBV6-1 ASSEAAGWGSDNEQF
TRBV5-6 ASSLTDLRGTLEQF
TRBV20-1 SAPRQGVEDTQY
TRBV5-1 ASSLEIGTDTQY
TRBV4-2 ASSSTSGARGFEY